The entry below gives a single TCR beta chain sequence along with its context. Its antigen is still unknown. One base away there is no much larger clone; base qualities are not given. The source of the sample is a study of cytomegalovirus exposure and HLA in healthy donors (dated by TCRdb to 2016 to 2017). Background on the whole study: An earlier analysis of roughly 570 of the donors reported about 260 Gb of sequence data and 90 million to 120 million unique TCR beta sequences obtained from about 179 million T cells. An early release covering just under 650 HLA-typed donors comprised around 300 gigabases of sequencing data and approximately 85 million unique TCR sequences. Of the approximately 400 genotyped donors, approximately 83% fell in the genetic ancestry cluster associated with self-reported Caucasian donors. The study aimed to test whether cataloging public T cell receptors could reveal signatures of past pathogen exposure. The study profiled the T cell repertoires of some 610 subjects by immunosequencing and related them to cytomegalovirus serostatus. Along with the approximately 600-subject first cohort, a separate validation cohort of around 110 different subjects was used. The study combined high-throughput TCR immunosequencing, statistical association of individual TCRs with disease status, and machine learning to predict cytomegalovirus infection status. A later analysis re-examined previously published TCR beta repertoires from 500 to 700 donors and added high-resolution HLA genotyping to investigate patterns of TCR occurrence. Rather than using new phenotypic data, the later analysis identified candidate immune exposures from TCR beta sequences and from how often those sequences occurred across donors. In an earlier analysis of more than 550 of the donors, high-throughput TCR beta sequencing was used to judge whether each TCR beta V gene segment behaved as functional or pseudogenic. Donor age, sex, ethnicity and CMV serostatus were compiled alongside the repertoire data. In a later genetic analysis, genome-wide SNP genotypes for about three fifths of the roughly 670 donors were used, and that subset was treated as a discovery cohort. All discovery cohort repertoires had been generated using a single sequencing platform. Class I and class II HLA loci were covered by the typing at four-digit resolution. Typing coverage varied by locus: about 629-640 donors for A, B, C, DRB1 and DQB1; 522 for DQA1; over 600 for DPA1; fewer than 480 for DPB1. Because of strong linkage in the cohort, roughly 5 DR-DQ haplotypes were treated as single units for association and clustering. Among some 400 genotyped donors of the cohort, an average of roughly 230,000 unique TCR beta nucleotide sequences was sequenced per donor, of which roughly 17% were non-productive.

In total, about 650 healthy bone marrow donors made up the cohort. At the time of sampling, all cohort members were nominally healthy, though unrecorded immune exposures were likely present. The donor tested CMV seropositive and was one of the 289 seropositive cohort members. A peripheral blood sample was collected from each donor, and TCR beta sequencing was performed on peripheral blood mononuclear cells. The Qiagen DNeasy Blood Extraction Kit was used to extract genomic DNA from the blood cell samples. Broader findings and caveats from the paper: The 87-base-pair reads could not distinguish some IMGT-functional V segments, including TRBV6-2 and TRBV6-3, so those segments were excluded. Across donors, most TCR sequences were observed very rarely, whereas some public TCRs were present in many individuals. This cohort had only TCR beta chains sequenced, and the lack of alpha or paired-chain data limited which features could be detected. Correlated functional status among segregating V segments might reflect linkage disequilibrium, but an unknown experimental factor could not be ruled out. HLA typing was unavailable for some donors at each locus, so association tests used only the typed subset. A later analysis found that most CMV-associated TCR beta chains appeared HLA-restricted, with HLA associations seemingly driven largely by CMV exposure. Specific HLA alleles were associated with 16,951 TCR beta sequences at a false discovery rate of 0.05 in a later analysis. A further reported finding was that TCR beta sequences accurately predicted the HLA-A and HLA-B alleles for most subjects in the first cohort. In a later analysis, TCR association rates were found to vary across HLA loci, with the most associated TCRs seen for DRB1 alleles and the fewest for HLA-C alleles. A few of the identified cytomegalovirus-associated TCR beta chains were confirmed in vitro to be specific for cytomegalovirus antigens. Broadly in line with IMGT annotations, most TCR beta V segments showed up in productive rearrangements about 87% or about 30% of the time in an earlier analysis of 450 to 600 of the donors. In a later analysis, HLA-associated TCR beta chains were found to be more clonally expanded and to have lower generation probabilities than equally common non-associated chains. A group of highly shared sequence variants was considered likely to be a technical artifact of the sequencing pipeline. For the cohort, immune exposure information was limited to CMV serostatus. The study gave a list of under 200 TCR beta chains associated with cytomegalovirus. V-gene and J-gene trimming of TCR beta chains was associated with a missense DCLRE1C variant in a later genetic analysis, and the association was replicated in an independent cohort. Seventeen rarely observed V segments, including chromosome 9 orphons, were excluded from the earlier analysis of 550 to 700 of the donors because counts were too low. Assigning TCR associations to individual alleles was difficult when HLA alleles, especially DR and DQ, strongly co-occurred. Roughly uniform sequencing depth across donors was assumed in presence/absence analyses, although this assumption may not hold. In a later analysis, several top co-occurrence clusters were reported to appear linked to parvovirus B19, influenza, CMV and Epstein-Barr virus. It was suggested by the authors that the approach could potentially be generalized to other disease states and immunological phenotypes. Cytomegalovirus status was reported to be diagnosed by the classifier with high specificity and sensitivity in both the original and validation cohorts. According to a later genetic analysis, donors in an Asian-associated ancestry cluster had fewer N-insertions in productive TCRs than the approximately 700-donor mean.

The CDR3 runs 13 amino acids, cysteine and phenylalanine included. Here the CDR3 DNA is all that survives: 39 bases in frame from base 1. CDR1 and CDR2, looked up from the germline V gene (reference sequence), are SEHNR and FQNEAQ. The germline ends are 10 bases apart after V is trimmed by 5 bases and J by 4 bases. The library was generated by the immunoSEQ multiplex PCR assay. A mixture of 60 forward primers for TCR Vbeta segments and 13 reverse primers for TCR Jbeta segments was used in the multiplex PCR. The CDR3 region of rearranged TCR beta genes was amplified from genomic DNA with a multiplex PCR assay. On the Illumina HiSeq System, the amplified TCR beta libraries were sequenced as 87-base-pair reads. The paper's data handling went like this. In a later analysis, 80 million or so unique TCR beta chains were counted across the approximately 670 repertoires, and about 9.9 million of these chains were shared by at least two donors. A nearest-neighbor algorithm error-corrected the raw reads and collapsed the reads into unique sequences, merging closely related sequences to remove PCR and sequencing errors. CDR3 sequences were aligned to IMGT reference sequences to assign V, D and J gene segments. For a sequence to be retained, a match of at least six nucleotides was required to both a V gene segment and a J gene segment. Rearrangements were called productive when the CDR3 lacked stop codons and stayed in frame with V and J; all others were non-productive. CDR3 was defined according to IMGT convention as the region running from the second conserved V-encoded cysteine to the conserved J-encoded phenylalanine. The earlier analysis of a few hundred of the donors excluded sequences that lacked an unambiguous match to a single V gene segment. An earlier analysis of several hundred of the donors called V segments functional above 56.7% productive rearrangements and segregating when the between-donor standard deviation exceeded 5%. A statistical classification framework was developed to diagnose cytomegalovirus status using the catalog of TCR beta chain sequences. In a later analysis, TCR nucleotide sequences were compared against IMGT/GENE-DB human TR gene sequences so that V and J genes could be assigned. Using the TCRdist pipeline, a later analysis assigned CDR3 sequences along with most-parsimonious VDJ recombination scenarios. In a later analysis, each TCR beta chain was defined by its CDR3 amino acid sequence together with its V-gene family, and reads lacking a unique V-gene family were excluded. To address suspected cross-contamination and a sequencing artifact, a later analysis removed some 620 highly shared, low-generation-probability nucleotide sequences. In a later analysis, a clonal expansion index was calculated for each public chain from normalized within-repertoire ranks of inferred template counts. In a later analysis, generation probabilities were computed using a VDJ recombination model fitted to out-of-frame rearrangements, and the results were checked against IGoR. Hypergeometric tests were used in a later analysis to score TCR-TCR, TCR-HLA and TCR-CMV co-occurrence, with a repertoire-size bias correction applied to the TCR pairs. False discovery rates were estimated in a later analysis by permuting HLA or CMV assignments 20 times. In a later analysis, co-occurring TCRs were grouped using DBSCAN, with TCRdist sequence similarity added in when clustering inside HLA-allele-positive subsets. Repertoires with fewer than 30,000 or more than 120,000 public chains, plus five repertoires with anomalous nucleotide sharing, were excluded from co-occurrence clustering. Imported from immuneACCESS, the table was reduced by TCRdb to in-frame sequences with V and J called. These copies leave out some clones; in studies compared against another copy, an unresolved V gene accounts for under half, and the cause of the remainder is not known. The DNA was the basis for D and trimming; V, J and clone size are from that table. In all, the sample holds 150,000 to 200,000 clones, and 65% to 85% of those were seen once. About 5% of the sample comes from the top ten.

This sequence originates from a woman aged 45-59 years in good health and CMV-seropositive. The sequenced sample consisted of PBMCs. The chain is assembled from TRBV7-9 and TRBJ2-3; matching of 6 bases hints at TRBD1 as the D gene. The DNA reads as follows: TGTGCCAGCAGCCCAGCAGGGGCAGATACGCAGTATTTT. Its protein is CASSPAGADTQYF.